This T cell receptor beta chain derives from a study of technical replicates of blood from several donors. With V trimmed by 4 bases and J by 7 bases, 3 bases remained unmatched. The CDR3 length is 13 residues. Germline V gene sequence: CDR1 MDHEN, CDR2 SYDVKM. Here immunoSEQ multiplex PCR was the method, and the copy in TCRdb shows in-frame clones only, minus some. The table lists 50,000 to 65,000 clones, almost 95% of them singletons. The chain uses TRBV28 and TRBJ1-4; TRBD1 aligns across 7 bases. The sequenced sample was PBMCs. The origin of this receptor is a human donor in good health. Some clones in this sample may be carry-over from other donors' samples. The CDR3 region is CASSSGTVEKLFF. Here the CDR3 DNA reads TGTGCCAGCAGTTCGGGGACAGTTGAAAAACTGTTTTTT.